The 18 T cell receptor beta chains in this list originate from one sample, sequenced in a study of cytomegalovirus exposure and HLA in healthy donors. Primers included in the PCR were 60 Vbeta and 13 Jbeta primers. Measured with immunoSEQ multiplex PCR; TCRdb has only the in-frame clones, and not every one. Here the sample spans some 210,000 clones, about 87% being singletons. The sequenced material came from PBMCs. The source of these receptors is a man younger than 40 in good health and CMV-seronegative.

The chain joins TRBV12-2 to TRBJ2-5; the DNA was not compared with TRBD2, the D call given in the table. TRBV12-2 is deemed a pseudogene. This CDR3 comprises 15 residues. CDR3 region: CASRFLWIAGGTQYF. CDR3 sequence (DNA): TGTGCAAGTCGCTTTCTCTGGATCGCCGGGGGGACCCAGTACTTC.

The gene calls are TRBV4-2 and TRBJ2-3; 11 bases match TRBD2. The CDR3 has 15 amino acids. Germline CDR1 and CDR2: LGHNA and YNFKEQ. After removal of 0 bases from V and 10 bases from J, the junction contained 6 bases not matched to a gene. The CDR3 coding sequence is TGTGCCAGCAGCCAAGATACTAGCGGGGGACGGGCGCAGTATTTT. Residues: CASSQDTSGGRAQYF.

The gene calls are TRBV7-9 and TRBJ2-7; a possible D gene is TRBD1 (5 bases). V lost 8 bases and J 4 bases, leaving 21 bases between the germline ends. The germline gives CDR1 SEHNR, CDR2 FQNEAQ (reference sequence). This CDR3 has 15 residues. In DNA form, the CDR3 reads TGTGCCAGCTCAGATCTCGACAGTCTCCCTTACGAGCAGTACTTC. Translation gives CASSDLDSLPYEQYF.

This chain links TRBV7-2 with TRBJ2-1, with TRBD1 identical over 9 bases. CDR3 length equals 13 residues. V lost 8 bases, J lost 8 bases, and 7 bases stayed unmatched. The germline CDR1 and CDR2 sequences are SGHTA and FQGNSA. The CDR3 here is CASVLQGADEQFF. In DNA, the CDR3 is TGTGCCAGCGTATTACAGGGGGCCGATGAGCAGTTCTTC.

The chain combines TRBV11-3 with TRBJ2-1; 14 bases align to TRBD2. V trimming: 1 base; J trimming: 2 bases; junction bases outside the gene matches: 4. The CDR3 spans 18 residues. The V gene's germline CDR1 is SGHNT and CDR2 YENEEA. The CDR3 protein is CASSLVGTSGSTYNEQFF. In nucleotides, the CDR3 is TGTGCCAGCAGCTTAGTAGGGACTAGCGGGAGCACCTACAATGAGCAGTTCTTC.

The chain joins TRBV7-2 to TRBJ2-7; the match to TRBD2 covers 12 bases. Unmatched junction bases numbered 7, after V lost 5 bases and J lost 5 bases. The CDR3 is 15 amino acids. Per the germline V gene, CDR1 is SGHTA and CDR2 is FQGNSA. The CDR3 coding sequence is TGTGCCAGCAGCGCCCTAGCGGGAGGGCCGGACGAGCAGTACTTC. Protein: CASSALAGGPDEQYF.

The chain couples TRBV18 to TRBJ2-5, with D maybe TRBD2 (5 bases). CDR1 and CDR2 (germline): KGHSH, LQKENI. CDR3 length equals 15 residues. Between the trimmed V and J ends, which lost 0 bases and 4 bases, there was a span of 12 bases. CDR3 DNA: TGTGCCAGCTCACCACCGGGGAGTACCGGAGAGACCCAGTACTTC. It encodes CASSPPGSTGETQYF.

CDR3 in DNA: TGTGCCAGCTCATCAGGGGTTGGGAACACTGAAGCTTTCTTT. The encoded protein is CASSSGVGNTEAFF. The genes are TRBV18 and TRBJ1-1; D may be TRBD1 (6 bases). CDR1 is KGHSH and CDR2 is LQKENI in the germline V gene. CDR3 length: 14 amino acids. V gave up 5 bases and J gave up 1 base, with 11 bases separating them.

Only a few counts were recorded for this clone. The V gene is TRBV5-1, the J gene TRBJ2-1; D unresolved. The V end was cut by 0 bases, the J end by 0 bases, with 10 bases between. This CDR3 contains 16 residues. Germline loops: CDR1 SGHRS, CDR2 YFSETQ. DNA for the CDR3: TGCGCCAGCAGCTTGGAACGGTTAAGCTCCTACAATGAGCAGTTCTTC. Translation gives CASSLERLSSYNEQFF.

The chain couples TRBV6-1 to TRBJ2-1; TRBD2 aligns across 13 bases. This CDR3 has 15 residues. V lost 4 bases and J lost 7; bases outside the gene matches: 4. The germline CDR1 and CDR2 sequences are MNHNS and SASEGT. The CDR3 sequence: CASSGLAGGLNEQFF. In nucleotides, the CDR3 is TGTGCCAGCAGTGGACTAGCGGGAGGCCTTAATGAGCAGTTCTTC.

This clone was seen once. The chain has TRBV28 and TRBJ2-1; 8 bases map to TRBD1. Germline V gene data show CDR1 as MDHEN and CDR2 as SYDVKM. The CDR3 sequence is 17 residues long. J gave up 4 bases and V 2 bases, and 10 bases lay outside the gene matches. This chain's CDR3 is CASSLRREDRVYNEQFF. The CDR3 DNA sequence: TGTGCCAGCAGTTTACGTAGAGAGGACAGGGTATACAATGAGCAGTTCTTC.

The V call is TRBV28, the J call TRBJ1-2, with a possible D match to TRBD1 (5 bases). Trimming pared 2 bases from V and 0 bases from J, leaving 7 bases between. Germline loops: CDR1 MDHEN, CDR2 SYDVKM. The CDR3 is 14 residues long. The CDR3 region has the DNA TGTGCCAGCAGTTTAGGCAGGGCTAACTATGGCTACACCTTC. Protein product: CASSLGRANYGYTF.

The chain couples TRBV6-5 to TRBJ1-5, with D unresolved. Trimming cost V 5 bases and J 5 bases, with 10 bases left between them. Germline V gene lookup returns CDR1 MNHEY and CDR2 SVGAGI. The CDR3 runs 13 residues. The CDR3 nucleotides read TGTGCCAGCAGTAGGTCCCGGGATCAGCCCCAGCATTTT. Its protein is CASSRSRDQPQHF.

The chain links TRBV7-9 to TRBJ1-3; tentatively, D is TRBD1 (5 bases). The CDR3 contains 16 residues. Germline V CDR1 and CDR2: SEHNR, FQNEAQ (reference sequence). V dropped 4 bases and J dropped 0 bases, with 13 bases sitting between them. Here the CDR3 reads CASSWGRVSSGNTIYF. CDR3 nucleotide sequence: TGTGCCAGCAGCTGGGGCAGGGTATCCTCTGGAAACACCATATATTTT. The whole variable domain, remainder taken from reference TRBV7-9 and TRBJ1-3, is DTGVSQNPRHKITKRGQNVTFRCDPISEHNRLYWYRQTLGQGPEFLTYFQNEAQLEKSRLLSDRFSAERPKGSFSTLEIQRTEQGDSAMYLCASSWGRVSSGNTIYFGEGSWLTVV.

The rearrangement joins TRBV11-2 to TRBJ1-1, with 7 bases aligning to TRBD1. CDR3 length: 14 amino acids. CDR1 SGHAT and CDR2 FQNNGV come from the germline V gene. V dropped 3 bases and J dropped 3; count of bases not matched to a gene: 4. CDR3 bases: TGTGCCAGCAGCTTCCGTGACAGGGACACTGAAGCTTTCTTT. This gives the protein CASSFRDRDTEAFF.

This chain uses TRBV4-2 with TRBJ2-2, with 8 bases fitting TRBD1. Trimming removed 4 bases from V and 2 bases from J; junction bases left unmatched: 3. CDR1 LGHNA and CDR2 YNFKEQ come from the germline V gene. The CDR3 is 15 residues long. The CDR3 here is CASSRGQGNTGELFF. DNA of the CDR3: TGTGCCAGCAGCCGCGGACAGGGTAACACCGGGGAGCTGTTTTTT.

The J gene is TRBJ1-1, the V gene TRBV6-5; 7 bases align to TRBD1. Germline trimming cut 6 bases from V and 3 bases from J; bases unmatched to any gene: 4. This CDR3 comprises 13 residues. CDR1 is MNHEY and CDR2 is SVGAGI in the germline V gene. The chain's CDR3 is CASRRQGYTEAFF. In nucleotides, the CDR3 is TGTGCCAGCAGAAGACAGGGATACACTGAAGCTTTCTTT.

The rearrangement links TRBV19 to TRBJ1-4; 8 bases map to TRBD1. The trim removed 3 bases at V and 7 bases at J, leaving 7 bases unmatched. The CDR3 extends over 15 amino acids. The germline V gene encodes CDR1 LNHDA and CDR2 SQIVND (reference sequence). CDR3 bases: TGTGCCAGTAGTATGGACAGGGCGGGCGGTGAAAAACTGTTTTTT. Translating gives CASSMDRAGGEKLFF.